The 12 T cell receptor beta chains listed next were all sequenced from one sample in a study of T cell repertoires in cytomegalovirus infection. Their antigens remain unidentified. Each CDR3 protein gets one entry after TCRdb re-called the reads with MiXCR. The table lists about 360,000 distinct CDR3 sequences, roughly a third of them singletons. The sequenced sample was cultured PBMCs, obtained from culture after CMV antigen stimulation. The receptors derive from a human donor in good health (CMV status not recorded). Some clones in this sample may be carry-over from other donors' samples.

The table lists this clonotype with a few counts. Written as DNA, the CDR3 is TGTGCCAGCAGCTTGGGACAGGGTAGGGATGAGCAGTTCTTC. Its translation: CASSLGQGRDEQFF. The rearrangement joins TRBV5-4 to TRBJ2-1; 7 positions match TRBD1. Germline lookup yields CDR1 SGHNT and CDR2 YYREEE (reference sequence). There are 14 residues in the CDR3. With 0 bases clipped from V and 8 bases from J, the junction kept 5 bases outside the gene matches. Full variable domain (outside the CDR3, taken from reference TRBV5-4 and TRBJ2-1): ETGVTQSPTHLIKTRGQQVTLRCSSQSGHNTVSWYQQALGQGPQFIFQYYREEENGRGNFPPRFSGLQFPNYSSELNVNALELDDSALYLCASSLGQGRDEQFFGPGTRLTVL.

This clonotype was recorded a few times. V and J are TRBV19 and TRBJ2-2; D is possibly TRBD1 (5 bases). V lost 6 bases, J lost 1 base, and 9 bases lay in between. CDR3 length: 14 residues. Germline values: CDR1 LNHDA, CDR2 SQIVND (reference sequence). CDR3 bases: TGTGCCAGTAGACCTCAGGGGAACACCGGGGAGCTGTTTTTT. Protein: CASRPQGNTGELFF.

The chain employs TRBV7-2 and TRBJ2-3; 8 positions match TRBD1. There are 15 residues in the CDR3. J was trimmed by 6 bases and V by 5 bases; bases with no gene match: 10. Germline V lookup: CDR1 SGHTA, CDR2 FQGNSA. Written as DNA, the CDR3 is TGTGCCAGCAGCCTACGACAGGGGCGTACTGATACGCAGTATTTT. Its translation is CASSLRQGRTDTQYF.

In its sample, this clonotype was seen many times. The chain carries TRBV7-9 and TRBJ2-3; D is unclear. This CDR3 is 13 amino acids long. Trimming shortened V by 5 bases and J by 0 bases, and 6 bases separated the two germline ends. Per germline, CDR1 SEHNR and CDR2 FQNEAQ (reference sequence). The CDR3 coding sequence is TGTGCCAGCAGCGCCAGTAGCACAGATACGCAGTATTTT. This gives the protein CASSASSTDTQYF.

This chain uses TRBV6-2 or TRBV6-3 with TRBJ1-1; 7 bases are shared with TRBD1. The CDR3 has 14 amino acids. Germline trimming cut 5 bases from V and 4 bases from J; bases unmatched to any gene: 7. Germline values: CDR1 MNHEY, CDR2 SVGEGT. As DNA, the CDR3 is TGTGCCAGCAGTGATACAGGGGATATCACTGAAGCTTTCTTT. As protein: CASSDTGDITEAFF.

At least ten counts were recorded for this clonotype. The chain is built from TRBV5-1 and TRBJ1-1; D gene unclear. Trimming took off 1 base at V and 1 base at J, with 5 bases between the two ends. In germline, CDR1 is SGHRS, CDR2 YFSETQ. The CDR3 extends over 13 amino acids. Here the CDR3 reads CASSLQTNTEAFF. Written as DNA, the CDR3 is TGCGCCAGCAGCTTGCAAACGAACACTGAAGCTTTCTTT.

The chain joins TRBV28 to TRBJ2-3; D tentatively reads TRBD1 or TRBD2 (5 bases each). V shed 5 bases and J shed 0 bases, with 18 bases lying between them. The CDR3 covers 17 residues. Germline assignment: CDR1 MDHEN and CDR2 SYDVKM. This chain's CDR3 is CASSLPWDGYSTDTQYF. CDR3 in DNA: TGTGCCAGCAGTCTCCCGTGGGACGGCTATAGCACAGATACGCAGTATTTT.

The genes are TRBV5-4 and TRBJ1-4, with a tentative D call TRBD1 (5 bases). The V gene's germline CDR1 is SGHNT and CDR2 YYREEE (reference sequence). V was trimmed by 0 bases and J by 7 bases, leaving 16 bases between them. The CDR3 consists of 16 residues. The CDR3 loop is CASSLDGRTLGEKLFF. CDR3 sequence (DNA): TGTGCCAGCAGCTTGGACGGGCGGACACTTGGTGAAAAACTGTTTTTT.

This clonotype has ten or more counts. This sequence joins TRBV7-2 and TRBJ2-4; D unclear. V lost 8 bases, J lost 5 bases, and 19 bases lay in between. The germline V gene encodes CDR1 SGHTA and CDR2 FQGNSA. The CDR3 consists of 15 residues. The CDR3 protein is CASAHSHFGENIQYF. As DNA, the CDR3 is TGTGCCAGCGCCCATTCCCATTTTGGAGAAAACATTCAGTACTTC.

This clonotype has ten or more counts. The chain employs TRBV12-3 or TRBV12-4 and TRBJ2-1; 7 bases agree with TRBD2. This CDR3 is 12 amino acids long. Unmatched junction bases numbered 2, after V lost 5 bases and J lost 7 bases. CDR3 nucleotide sequence: TGTGCCAGCAGTGTGGGAGGGAATGAGCAGTTCTTC. Its translation: CASSVGGNEQFF.

V gene TRBV20-1 combines with J gene TRBJ2-3; 8 nucleotides align to TRBD2. V dropped 3 bases and J dropped 8; count of bases not matched to a gene: 10. This CDR3 is 14 amino acids long. CDR1 and CDR2 from the germline V gene are DFQATT and SNEGSKA (reference sequence). CDR3 bases: TGCAGTGCTAGTTCCCGGGAGGGCCGGGGTACGCAGTATTTT. This sequence encodes CSASSREGRGTQYF.

This clonotype appeared a few times. The rearrangement links TRBV18 to TRBJ1-1; D might be TRBD1 (5 bases). This CDR3 contains 15 residues. Germline CDR1 KGHSH, CDR2 LQKENI. Trimming removed 4 bases at V and 0 bases at J, with 12 bases between. Here the CDR3 reads CASSLGRGMNTEAFF. DNA for the CDR3: TGTGCCAGCTCACTCGGACGGGGGATGAACACTGAAGCTTTCTTT.